The 7 T cell receptor beta chains listed next were all sequenced from one sample in a study of blood T cell repertoires in COVID-19. The table came from immunoSEQ multiplex PCR; TCRdb's copy has only in-frame clones and leaves some out. The profile shows a few hundred thousand clones, 75% to 90% of them singletons. What was sequenced was peripheral blood. These receptors were taken from a woman aged 55-75 years with acute or convalescent COVID-19.

This sequence joins TRBV28 and TRBJ1-2; no reliable D call. The CDR3 is made up of 15 amino acids. From germline, CDR1 is MDHEN and CDR2 SYDVKM. The V and J ends lost 5 bases and 8 bases respectively, with 21 bases between them. In DNA, the CDR3 is TGTGCCAGCAGTCAAGGGAGGAGTTTTTTGGAAGGCTACACCTTC. It translates to CASSQGRSFLEGYTF.

Of note for this clone: This sample also contains other DNA sequences that code for the same CDR3. V and J are TRBV7-2 and TRBJ2-5; possibly TRBD2 for D (6 bases). V was cut by 0 bases and J by 2 bases, with 7 bases left in between. The CDR3 has 14 amino acids. Germline values: CDR1 SGHTA, CDR2 FQGNSA. In nucleotides, the CDR3 is TGTGCCAGCAGCTTAGCGGGGGGTCAAGAGACCCAGTACTTC. Translated: CASSLAGGQETQYF.

V and J are TRBV28 and TRBJ2-1; 11 bases are shared with TRBD2. Germline V gene lookup returns CDR1 MDHEN and CDR2 SYDVKM. Unmatched junction bases numbered 5, after V lost 3 bases and J lost 10 bases. The CDR3 covers 14 residues. The CDR3 coding sequence is TGTGCCAGCAGTTTTACTAGCGGGAGCGACGAGCAGTTCTTC. Its translation is CASSFTSGSDEQFF.

The chain carries TRBV6-1 and TRBJ1-2; D is possibly TRBD1 (5 bases). V shed 1 base and J shed 7 bases, with 7 bases lying between them. This CDR3 has 12 residues. Germline V gives CDR1 MNHNS, CDR2 SASEGT. Here the CDR3 DNA reads TGTGCCAGCAGTGAAGTGGGGCCTGGCTACACCTTC. It translates to CASSEVGPGYTF.

The chain employs TRBV6-4 and TRBJ1-4; 11 bases align to TRBD1. The CDR3 contains 15 residues. V trimming: 7 bases; J trimming: 10 bases; junction bases outside the gene matches: 11. Germline V gene data show CDR1 as MRHNA and CDR2 as SNTAGT. The DNA for the CDR3 is TGTGCCAGCACTCCAGAGGCGGGGACAGGGGGAAAACTGTTTTTT. Translation: CASTPEAGTGGKLFF.

This sequence joins TRBV5-1 and TRBJ2-1, with 11 bases matching TRBD2. Trimming took 0 bases from V and 9 from J; bases not matched to a gene: 5. Germline V gene lookup returns CDR1 SGHRS and CDR2 YFSETQ. The CDR3 totals 15 residues. Here the CDR3 reads CASSLVAGGPGEQFF. DNA of the CDR3: TGCGCCAGCAGCTTGGTAGCGGGAGGGCCGGGTGAGCAGTTCTTC.

This clone came up a few times. V usage is TRBV4-3 and J usage is TRBJ1-1; weak D call: TRBD1 (6 bases). The CDR3 loop spans 13 amino acids. Germline V gives CDR1 LGHNA, CDR2 YSLEER. Trimming left V 4 bases short and J 1 base short, with 7 bases between. CDR3 DNA: TGCGCCAGCAGCCGGGGACAGAACACTGAAGCTTTCTTT. This sequence encodes CASSRGQNTEAFF.